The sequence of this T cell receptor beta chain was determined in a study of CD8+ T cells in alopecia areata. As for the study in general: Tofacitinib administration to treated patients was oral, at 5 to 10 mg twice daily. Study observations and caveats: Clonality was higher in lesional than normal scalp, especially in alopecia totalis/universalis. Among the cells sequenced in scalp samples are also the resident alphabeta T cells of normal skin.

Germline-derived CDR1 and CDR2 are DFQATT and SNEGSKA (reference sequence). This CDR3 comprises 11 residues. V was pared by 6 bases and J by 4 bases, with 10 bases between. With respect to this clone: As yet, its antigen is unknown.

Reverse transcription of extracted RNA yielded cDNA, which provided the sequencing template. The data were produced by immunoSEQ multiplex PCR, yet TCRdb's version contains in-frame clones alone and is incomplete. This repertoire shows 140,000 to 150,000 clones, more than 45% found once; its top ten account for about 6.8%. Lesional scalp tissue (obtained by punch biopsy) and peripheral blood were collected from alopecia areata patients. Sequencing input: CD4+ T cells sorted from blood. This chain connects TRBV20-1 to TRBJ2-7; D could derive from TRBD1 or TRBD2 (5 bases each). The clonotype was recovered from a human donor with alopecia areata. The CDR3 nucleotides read TGCAGTGCCAGGGACCTGTACGAGCAGTACTTC. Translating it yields CSARDLYEQYF.